The rows below give T cell receptor beta chains drawn from one sample of a study of PD-1 blockade in classical Hodgkin lymphoma. Assay: immunoSEQ multiplex PCR; the TCRdb copy retains only in-frame clones and omits some. The sample carries fewer than 100,000 clones, about 92% recorded once. The sequencing used peripheral blood mononuclear cells (PBMCs), collected before the fourth cycle of nivolumab. These receptors were collected from a human donor with classical Hodgkin lymphoma. CDR3s include the opening cysteine and the closing phenylalanine or tryptophan. D genes are given only for firm matches. A row's size may be missing; if present it is once, few, many or a size class.

CDR3,DNA,J,D,V,size
CASSQASAGGTDTQYF,TGTGCCAGCAGCCAAGCGTCTGCGGGAGGGACAGATACGCAGTATTTT,TRBJ2-3,TRBD2,TRBV16,.
CASSVGRENRGLIYEQFF,TGTGCCAGCAGCGTAGGTCGTGAGAACAGGGGATTAATATATGAGCAGTTCTTC,TRBJ2-1,TRBD1,TRBV9,.
CASSLLAGVGTDTQYF,TGTGCCAGCAGCCTACTAGCGGGAGTGGGCACAGATACGCAGTATTTT,TRBJ2-3,TRBD2,TRBV2,.
CASSEYGAGPGGETQYF,TGTGCCAGCAGTGAATATGGGGCGGGGCCAGGAGGAGAGACCCAGTACTTC,TRBJ2-5,.,TRBV25-1,.
CASSRGQGETQYF,TGTGCCAGCAGTCGGGGACAGGGAGAGACGCAGTATTTT,TRBJ2-3,TRBD1,TRBV6-5,.
CASSLLGGPETQYF,TGTGCCAGCAGCCTACTGGGAGGGCCGGAGACCCAGTACTTC,TRBJ2-5,TRBD2,TRBV6-5,.
CASSYSLGAYGYTF,TGTGCCAGCAGTTATAGCCTTGGGGCCTATGGCTACACCTTC,TRBJ1-2,.,TRBV28,.
CASSQVPGNYGYTF,TGTGCCAGCAGCCAGGTCCCGGGGAACTATGGCTACACCTTC,TRBJ1-2,.,TRBV14,once
CASSIALAGVYPYEQYF,TGTGCCAGTAGTATCGCACTAGCGGGAGTTTACCCTTACGAGCAGTACTTC,TRBJ2-7,TRBD2,TRBV19,.
CAIGAGDTYNEQFF,TGTGCCATCGGGGCGGGGGACACATACAATGAGCAGTTCTTC,TRBJ2-1,.,TRBV10-3,once
CASSVSGAYYNEQFF,TGTGCCAGCAGCGTTAGCGGGGCCTACTACAATGAGCAGTTCTTC,TRBJ2-1,TRBD2,TRBV9,.
CASSQETSRGNEQFF,TGCGCCAGCAGCCAAGAAACTAGCCGGGGCAATGAGCAGTTCTTC,TRBJ2-1,.,TRBV4-1,.
CASSHTGGTEAFF,TGTGCCAGCAGTCATACAGGGGGCACTGAAGCTTTCTTT,TRBJ1-1,TRBD1,TRBV6-1,.
CAWSSNGDYGYTF,TGTGCCTGGAGCTCAAACGGGGACTATGGCTACACCTTC,TRBJ1-2,.,TRBV30,.
CASSSGSAFYNEQFF,TGTGCCAGCAGTAGCGGGAGTGCTTTCTACAATGAGCAGTTCTTC,TRBJ2-1,TRBD2,TRBV2,.
CASSYSTGGTEAFF,TGTGCCAGCAGTTACTCAACAGGGGGGACTGAAGCTTTCTTT,TRBJ1-1,TRBD1,TRBV6-6,.
CASSMRDFEGIQYF,TGTGCCAGTAGTATGAGGGATTTCGAGGGCATTCAGTACTTC,TRBJ2-4,.,TRBV19,.
CASSKRTGFEQYF,TGTGCCAGTAGTAAACGAACAGGGTTCGAGCAGTACTTC,TRBJ2-7,.,TRBV19,.
CASSHSGRGTDTQYF,TGCGCCAGCAGTCATAGCGGGAGAGGGACAGATACGCAGTATTTT,TRBJ2-3,TRBD2,TRBV6-4,.
CASSLGMVGQYGYTF,TGTGCCAGCAGCTTAGGGATGGTTGGGCAGTATGGCTACACCTTC,TRBJ1-2,.,TRBV7-2,.
CASSSSGTTQYF,TGTGCCAGCAGTTCCTCCGGGACTACGCAGTATTTT,TRBJ2-3,.,TRBV28,.
CASSESGGRTYNEQFF,TGCGCCAGCAGTGAGTCGGGCGGGAGGACCTACAATGAGCAGTTCTTC,TRBJ2-1,TRBD2,TRBV10-2,.
CASSLVGAPGPEQFF,TGTGCCAGCAGCTTAGTTGGAGCGCCAGGGCCCGAGCAGTTCTTC,TRBJ2-1,.,TRBV7-2,once
CASSEGQIQETQYF,TGTGCCAGCAGTGAAGGGCAGATTCAAGAGACCCAGTACTTC,TRBJ2-5,.,TRBV2,.
CASTQGGLSYGYTF,TGTGCCAGCACCCAAGGGGGGTTGTCCTATGGCTACACCTTC,TRBJ1-2,.,TRBV9,.
CASSLAGTGGANVLTF,TGTGCCAGCAGCTTGGCCGGGACAGGGGGGGCCAACGTCCTGACTTTC,TRBJ2-6,TRBD1,TRBV5-6,.
CASSSRGGGEGNVLTF,TGTGCCAGCAGCTCGCGAGGGGGAGGGGAAGGCAACGTCCTGACTTTC,TRBJ2-6,.,TRBV5-4,.